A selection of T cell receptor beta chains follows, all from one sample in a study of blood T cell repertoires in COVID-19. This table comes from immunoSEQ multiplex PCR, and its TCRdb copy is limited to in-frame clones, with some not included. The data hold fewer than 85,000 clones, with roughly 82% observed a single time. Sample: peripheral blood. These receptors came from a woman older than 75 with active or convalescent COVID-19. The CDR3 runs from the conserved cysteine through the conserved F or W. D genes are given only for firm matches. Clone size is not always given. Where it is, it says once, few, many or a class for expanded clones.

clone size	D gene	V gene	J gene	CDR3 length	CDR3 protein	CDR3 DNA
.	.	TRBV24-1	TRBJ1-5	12	CATSDSLSPQHF	TGTGCCACCAGTGATTCCCTATCGCCCCAGCATTTT
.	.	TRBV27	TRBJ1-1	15	CASRSIQAMNTEAFF	TGTGCCAGCAGATCCATCCAGGCCATGAACACTGAAGCTTTCTTT
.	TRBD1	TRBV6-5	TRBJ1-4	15	CASSWMGTVNEKLFF	TGTGCCAGCAGTTGGATGGGGACAGTTAATGAAAAACTGTTTTTT
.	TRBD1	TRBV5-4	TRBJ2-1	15	CASSFGDRPYNEQFF	TGTGCCAGCAGCTTTGGGGACAGGCCCTACAATGAGCAGTTCTTC
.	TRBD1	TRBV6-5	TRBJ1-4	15	CASSTSRQGGEKLFF	TGTGCCAGCAGTACTTCTCGACAGGGTGGTGAAAAACTGTTTTTT
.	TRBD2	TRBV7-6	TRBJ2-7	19	CASSLGASGGVGHSYEQYF	TGTGCCAGCAGCTTAGGGGCTAGCGGGGGTGTAGGGCACTCCTACGAGCAGTACTTC
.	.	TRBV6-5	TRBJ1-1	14	CASSYGQTNTEAFF	TGTGCCAGCAGTTACGGGCAGACGAACACTGAAGCTTTCTTT
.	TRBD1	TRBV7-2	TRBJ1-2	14	CASSLGQAGYGYTF	TGTGCCAGCAGCCTCGGACAGGCGGGCTATGGCTACACCTTC
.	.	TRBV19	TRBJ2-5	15	CASSISWNSQETQYF	TGTGCCAGTAGTATAAGTTGGAACAGCCAAGAGACCCAGTACTTC
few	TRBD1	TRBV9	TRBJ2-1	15	CASSEQGWPYNEQFF	TGTGCCAGCAGCGAACAGGGGTGGCCCTACAATGAGCAGTTCTTC
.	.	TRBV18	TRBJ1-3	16	CASSPAGPGSGNTIYF	TGTGCCAGCTCACCGGCAGGGCCTGGCTCTGGAAACACCATATATTTT
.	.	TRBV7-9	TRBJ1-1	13	CASSSSGETEAFF	TGTGCCAGCAGCTCTTCAGGGGAAACTGAAGCTTTCTTT
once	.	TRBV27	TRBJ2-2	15	CASSLNGGNTGELFF	TGTGCCAGCAGTTTAAACGGGGGGAACACCGGGGAGCTGTTTTTT
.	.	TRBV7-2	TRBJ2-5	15	CASSRQWSYQETQYF	TGTGCCAGCAGCCGTCAGTGGTCGTACCAAGAGACCCAGTACTTC
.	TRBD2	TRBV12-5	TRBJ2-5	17	CASGLVQGEGREETQYF	TGTGCTAGTGGTTTGGTACAAGGGGAGGGAAGAGAAGAGACCCAGTACTTC
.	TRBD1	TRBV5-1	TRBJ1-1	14	CASSTGQGPTEAFF	TGCGCCAGCAGCACGGGACAGGGGCCTACTGAAGCTTTCTTT
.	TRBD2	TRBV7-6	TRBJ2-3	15	CASSRSGVSTDTQYF	TGTGCCAGCAGCAGAAGCGGGGTCAGCACAGATACGCAGTATTTT
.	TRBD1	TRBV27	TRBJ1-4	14	CARRDRATNEKLFF	TGTGCCCGCCGGGACAGGGCAACTAATGAAAAACTGTTTTTT
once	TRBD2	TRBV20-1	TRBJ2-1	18	CSASDGIAGGPGYNEQFF	TGCAGTGCTAGTGATGGGATAGCGGGGGGGCCAGGGTACAATGAGCAGTTCTTC
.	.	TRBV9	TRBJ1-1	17	CASSVAGDIRMNTEAFF	TGTGCCAGCAGCGTAGCTGGTGACATAAGGATGAACACTGAAGCTTTCTTT
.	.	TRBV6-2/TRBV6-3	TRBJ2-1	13	CASSFDSYNEQFF	TGTGCCAGCAGTTTTGACAGCTACAATGAGCAGTTCTTC
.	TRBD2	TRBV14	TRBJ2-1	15	CASSQSGGSGNEQFF	TGTGCCAGCAGCCAAAGCGGGGGTAGTGGCAATGAGCAGTTCTTC
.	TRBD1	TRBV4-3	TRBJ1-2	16	CASSQDPRTGGYGYTF	TGCGCCAGCAGCCAAGATCCCCGGACAGGGGGGTATGGCTACACCTTC
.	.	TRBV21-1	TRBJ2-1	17	CASSKEQDGTSLNEQFF	TGTGCCAGCAGCAAAGAGCAGGACGGGACTAGCCTCAATGAGCAGTTCTTC
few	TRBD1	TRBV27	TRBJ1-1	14	CASSSEGARTEAFF	TGTGCCAGCAGTTCAGAGGGGGCGCGCACTGAAGCTTTCTTT
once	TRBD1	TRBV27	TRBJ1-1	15	CASSPYRGRITEAFF	TGTGCCAGCAGTCCTTACAGGGGGCGGATCACTGAAGCTTTCTTT
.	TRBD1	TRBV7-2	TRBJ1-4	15	CASSWRQGVSEKLFF	TGTGCCAGCAGCTGGAGACAGGGGGTATCGGAAAAACTGTTTTTT
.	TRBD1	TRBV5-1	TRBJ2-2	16	CASSPFGQDGTGELFF	TGCGCCAGCAGCCCCTTTGGACAGGATGGGACCGGGGAGCTGTTTTTT
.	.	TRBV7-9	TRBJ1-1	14	CASSLMASGAEAFF	TGTGCCAGCAGCTTAATGGCCTCCGGGGCTGAAGCTTTCTTT
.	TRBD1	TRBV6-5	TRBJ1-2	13	CASAPGQNYGYTF	TGTGCCAGCGCCCCGGGACAGAACTATGGCTACACCTTC
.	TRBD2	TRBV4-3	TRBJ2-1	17	CASSQVSGLALFNEQFF	TGCGCCAGCAGCCAAGTTTCGGGACTAGCGTTATTCAATGAGCAGTTCTTC
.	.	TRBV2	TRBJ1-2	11	CASSSRGGYTF	TGTGCCAGCAGCAGCAGGGGAGGCTACACCTTC
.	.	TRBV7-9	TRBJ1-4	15	CASSSPWGHGEKLFF	TGTGCCAGCAGCTCCCCTTGGGGGCACGGTGAAAAACTGTTTTTT
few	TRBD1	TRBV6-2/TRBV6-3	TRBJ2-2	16	CASSYSIGTAYGELFF	TGTGCCAGCAGTTACTCGATTGGGACAGCTTACGGGGAGCTGTTTTTT
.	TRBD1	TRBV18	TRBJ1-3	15	CASSPRDRVENTIYF	TGTGCCAGCTCACCCCGGGACAGGGTTGAAAACACCATATATTTT
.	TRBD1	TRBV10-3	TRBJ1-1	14	CAISEARGKTEAFF	TGTGCCATCAGTGAGGCCAGGGGGAAAACTGAAGCTTTCTTT
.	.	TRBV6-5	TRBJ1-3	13	CASSLNSGNTIYF	TGTGCCAGCAGTCTTAACTCTGGAAACACCATATATTTT
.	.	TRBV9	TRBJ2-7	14	CASSVARGSNEQYF	TGTGCCAGCAGCGTTGCCAGGGGTAGTAACGAGCAGTACTTC
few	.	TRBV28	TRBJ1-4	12	CASSLNGEKLFF	TGTGCCAGCAGTTTAAACGGTGAAAAACTGTTTTTT
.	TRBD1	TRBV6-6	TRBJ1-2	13	CAGRQGVGYGYTF	TGTGCCGGCAGACAGGGGGTGGGCTATGGCTACACCTTC
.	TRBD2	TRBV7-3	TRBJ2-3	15	CASSSSSGERDTQYF	TGTGCCAGCAGCTCCTCTAGCGGGGAGCGAGATACGCAGTATTTT
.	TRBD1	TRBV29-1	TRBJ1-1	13	CSVSWTGGSEAFF	TGCAGCGTCTCCTGGACAGGGGGGTCCGAAGCTTTCTTT
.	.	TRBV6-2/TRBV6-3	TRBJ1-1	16	CASSYSDSPMNTEAFF	TGTGCCAGCAGTTACTCGGACAGTCCGATGAACACTGAAGCTTTCTTT
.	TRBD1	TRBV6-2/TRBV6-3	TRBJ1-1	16	CASSSPDRARNTEAFF	TGTGCCAGCAGTTCCCCAGACAGGGCAAGGAACACTGAAGCTTTCTTT
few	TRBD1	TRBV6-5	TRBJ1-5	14	CASRRTGGNQPQHF	TGTGCCAGCAGACGTACAGGGGGCAATCAGCCCCAGCATTTT
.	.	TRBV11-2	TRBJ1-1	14	CASSSTGMNTEAFF	TGTGCCAGCAGTTCGACAGGTATGAACACTGAAGCTTTCTTT
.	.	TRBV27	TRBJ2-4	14	CASSKLGAKNIQYF	TGTGCCAGCAGCAAACTAGGAGCCAAAAACATTCAGTACTTC
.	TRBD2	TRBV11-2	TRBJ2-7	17	CASSRDGLAGVLWEQYF	TGTGCCAGCAGCAGAGACGGTCTAGCGGGGGTCCTTTGGGAGCAGTACTTC
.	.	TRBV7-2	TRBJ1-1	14	CASSLGSGGTEAFF	TGTGCCAGCAGCTTAGGATCGGGGGGTACTGAAGCTTTCTTT